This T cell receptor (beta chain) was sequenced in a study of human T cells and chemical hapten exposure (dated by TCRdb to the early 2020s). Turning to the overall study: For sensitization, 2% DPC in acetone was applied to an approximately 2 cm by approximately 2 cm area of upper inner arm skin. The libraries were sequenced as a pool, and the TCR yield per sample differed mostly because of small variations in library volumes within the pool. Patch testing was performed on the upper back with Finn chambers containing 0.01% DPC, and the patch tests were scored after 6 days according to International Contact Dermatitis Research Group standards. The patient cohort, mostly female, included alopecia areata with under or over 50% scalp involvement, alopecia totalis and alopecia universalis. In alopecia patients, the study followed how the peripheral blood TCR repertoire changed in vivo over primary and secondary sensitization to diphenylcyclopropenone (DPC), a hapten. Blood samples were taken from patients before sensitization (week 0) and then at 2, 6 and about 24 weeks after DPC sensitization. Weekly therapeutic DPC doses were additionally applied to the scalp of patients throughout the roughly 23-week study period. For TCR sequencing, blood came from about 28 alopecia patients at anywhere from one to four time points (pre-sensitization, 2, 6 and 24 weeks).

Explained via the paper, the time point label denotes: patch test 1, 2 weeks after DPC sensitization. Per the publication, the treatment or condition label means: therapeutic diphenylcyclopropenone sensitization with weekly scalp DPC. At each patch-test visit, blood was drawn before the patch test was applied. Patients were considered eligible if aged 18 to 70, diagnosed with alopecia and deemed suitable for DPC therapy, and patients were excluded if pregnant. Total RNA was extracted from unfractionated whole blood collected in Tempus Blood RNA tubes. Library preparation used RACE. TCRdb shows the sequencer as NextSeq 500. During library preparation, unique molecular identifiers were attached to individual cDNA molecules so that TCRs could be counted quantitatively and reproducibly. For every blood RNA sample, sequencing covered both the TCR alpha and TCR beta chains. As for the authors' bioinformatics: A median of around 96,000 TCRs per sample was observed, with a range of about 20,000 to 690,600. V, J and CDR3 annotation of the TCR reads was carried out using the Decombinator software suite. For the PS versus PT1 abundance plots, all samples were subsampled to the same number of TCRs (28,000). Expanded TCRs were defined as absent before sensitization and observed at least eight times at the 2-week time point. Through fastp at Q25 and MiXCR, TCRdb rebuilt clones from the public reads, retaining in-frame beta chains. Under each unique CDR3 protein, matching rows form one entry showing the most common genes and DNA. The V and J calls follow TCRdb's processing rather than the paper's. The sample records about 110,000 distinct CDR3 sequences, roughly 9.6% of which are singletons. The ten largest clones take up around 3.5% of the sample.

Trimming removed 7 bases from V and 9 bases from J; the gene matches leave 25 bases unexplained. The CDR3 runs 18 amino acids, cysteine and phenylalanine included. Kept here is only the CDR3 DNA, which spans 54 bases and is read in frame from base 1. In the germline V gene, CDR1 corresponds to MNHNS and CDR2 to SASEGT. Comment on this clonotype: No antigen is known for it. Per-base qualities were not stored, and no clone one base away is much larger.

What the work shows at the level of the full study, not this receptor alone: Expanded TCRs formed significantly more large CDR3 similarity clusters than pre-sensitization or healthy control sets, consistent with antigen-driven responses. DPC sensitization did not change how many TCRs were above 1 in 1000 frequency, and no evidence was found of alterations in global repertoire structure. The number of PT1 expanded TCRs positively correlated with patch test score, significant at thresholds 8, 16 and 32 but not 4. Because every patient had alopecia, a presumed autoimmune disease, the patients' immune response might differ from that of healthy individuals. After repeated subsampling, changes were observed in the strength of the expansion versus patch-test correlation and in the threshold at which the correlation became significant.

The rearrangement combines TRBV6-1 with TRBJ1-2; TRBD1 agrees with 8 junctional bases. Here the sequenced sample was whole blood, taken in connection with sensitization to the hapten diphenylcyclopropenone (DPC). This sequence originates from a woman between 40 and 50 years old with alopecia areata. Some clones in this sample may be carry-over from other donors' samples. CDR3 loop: CASNRKLPGQDSLLSYTF. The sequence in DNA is TGTGCCAGCAATCGCAAGCTCCCGGGACAGGACTCCCTGCTGAGCTACACCTTC.